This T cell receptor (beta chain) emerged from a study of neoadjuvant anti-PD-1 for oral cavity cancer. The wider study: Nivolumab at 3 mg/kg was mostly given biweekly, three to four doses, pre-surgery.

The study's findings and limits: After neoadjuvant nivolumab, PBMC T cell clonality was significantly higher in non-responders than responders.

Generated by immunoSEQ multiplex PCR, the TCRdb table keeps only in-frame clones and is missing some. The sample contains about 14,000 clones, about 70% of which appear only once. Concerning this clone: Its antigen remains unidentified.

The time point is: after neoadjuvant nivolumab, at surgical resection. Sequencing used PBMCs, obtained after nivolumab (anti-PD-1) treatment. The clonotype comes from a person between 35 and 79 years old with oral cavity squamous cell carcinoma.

In DNA form, the CDR3 reads TGTGCCAGCAGCGGCGGCAGGGGGGCGATGAATGAGCAGTTCTTC. It encodes CASSGGRGAMNEQFF. The chain joins TRBV5-4 to TRBJ2-1, with D tentatively TRBD1 (7 bases). CDR1 is SGHNT, CDR2 YYREEE, per germline (reference sequence). The CDR3 totals 15 residues. V gave up 4 bases and J gave up 7 bases, with 18 bases separating them.